This T cell receptor (beta chain) emerged from a study of Ad26.COV2.S vaccination and SARS-CoV-2 variants. Points from the study as a whole: Overall T cell responses may have been underestimated by the analyses of TCR breadth and depth.

Regarding this clone: The antigen is not known.

Per germline, CDR1 SGDLS and CDR2 YYNGEE. The CDR3 covers 14 residues. J lost 2 bases, V lost 4 bases, and 5 bases had no gene match. Only in-frame clones appear in the TCRdb table, and some are missing; sequencing was by immunoSEQ multiplex PCR. The sample contains a few hundred thousand clones, roughly 90% of which appear only once. Treatment in this sample: roughly 19 received Ad26.COV2.S at low or high dose, single or two shots; several received placebo; per-sample allocation not given. The study sampled participants on day 63 after the first vaccine or placebo injection. The chain couples TRBV9 to TRBJ2-7, with 8 bases fitting TRBD1. The starting material was peripheral blood, obtained in a trial of Ad26.COV2.S vaccine versus placebo. The receptor comes from a person aged 18-60 years who received the Ad26.COV2.S COVID-19 vaccine or a placebo. The CDR3 region has the DNA TGTGCCAGCAGCTTCTCGGGACAGGCCTACGAGCAGTACTTC. This gives the protein CASSFSGQAYEQYF. Combining the CDR3 with reference TRBV9 and TRBJ2-7 gives the whole variable domain DSGVTQTPKHLITATGQRVTLRCSPRSGDLSVYWYQQSLDQGLQFLIQYYNGEERAKGNILERFSAQQFPDLHSELNLSSLELGDSALYFCASSFSGQAYEQYFGPGTRLTVT.